The rows below give T cell receptor beta chains drawn from one sample of a study of graft-versus-host responses after intestinal transplantation. Assay: immunoSEQ multiplex PCR; the TCRdb copy retains only in-frame clones and omits some. Altogether under 130,000 clones are present, 93% being singletons, with the ten largest covering 1% to 1.5%. These receptors lack a known antigen. This material consisted of unstimulated CD8+ T cells sorted from spleen or lymph node cells, taken before intestinal transplant. The receptors derive from a human donor who received an intestinal transplant. Each CDR3 is given with its conserved first and last residue.

j_call v_call cdr3_aa
TRBJ2-1 TRBV9 CASSGRSLGGEQFF
TRBJ1-1 TRBV15 CATSRVEQTEAFF
TRBJ2-2 TRBV6-1 CASSPEGTYTGELFF
TRBJ2-3 TRBV27 CASSSGIDTQYF
TRBJ1-2 TRBV19 CASRQGLGSSYGYTF
TRBJ2-5 TRBV5-6 CASSGGETQYF
TRBJ1-1 TRBV6-1 CASSGSGAEAFF
TRBJ1-1 TRBV28 CASSLTRGAAPEAFF
TRBJ1-2 TRBV4-1 CASSPGQGSYGYTF
TRBJ1-2 TRBV2 CAIPMRTRNYGYTF
TRBJ2-1 TRBV7-8 CASSLDVARDYNEQFF
TRBJ1-2 TRBV23-1 CASSQDGYTF
TRBJ1-1 TRBV30 CAWEAGVNTEAFF
TRBJ2-2 TRBV6-5 CASSYRWDRAGELFF
TRBJ2-5 TRBV4-1 CASSPPSGGYQETQYF
TRBJ2-7 TRBV7-8 CASSGGLALRDEQYF
TRBJ2-6 TRBV25-1 CASTGGANVLTF
TRBJ1-2 TRBV5-5 CASSLARDNYGYTF
TRBJ1-3 TRBV4-1 CASSHVGAASSGNTIYF
TRBJ2-1 TRBV7-7 CASSLNMYHDNEQFF
TRBJ1-4 TRBV13 CASSSEGKAEKLFF
TRBJ2-5 TRBV5-1 CASSLGVIKTQYF
TRBJ1-6 TRBV4-1 CASSQDRLGLIYNSPLHF
TRBJ2-1 TRBV27 CASSSDSRAYNEQFF
TRBJ2-1 TRBV7-9 CASSPGISNADEQFF
TRBJ1-5 TRBV2 CASSPSWGLQPQHF
TRBJ1-3 TRBV6-1 CASSEETGDFSGNTIYF
TRBJ2-2 TRBV7-9 CASSSSLLGSGGELFF
TRBJ2-3 TRBV9 CASSSDTYYTDTQYF
TRBJ2-7 TRBV4-1 CASSLRQDPPYYEQYF
TRBJ2-6 TRBV4-2 CASSQDLSGGSGANVLTF
TRBJ1-3 TRBV5-6 CASSLYPSGGNTIYF
TRBJ2-7 TRBV11-2 CASSLVGNSYEQYF
TRBJ1-1 TRBV30 CAWSALSGEAFF
TRBJ2-4 TRBV7-2 CASSSSLAPLLAKNIQYF
TRBJ2-2 TRBV9 CASSAGTGSHPGELFF
TRBJ1-5 TRBV5-5 CASSLRVPGPQANQPQHF
TRBJ2-7 TRBV7-2 CASSFTGTGTYEQYF
TRBJ2-2 TRBV13 CASSLTSGATGELFF
TRBJ2-7 TRBV2 CASSDEGTGGLVSYEQYF
TRBJ2-7 TRBV28 CATLSYEQYF
TRBJ1-2 TRBV2 CASYQADIGTF
TRBJ1-2 TRBV14 CASSQEESGFGYTF
TRBJ2-1 TRBV5-6 CASSLGQGNEQFF
TRBJ2-3 TRBV4-1 CASLKWWGSTDTQYF
TRBJ1-5 TRBV27 CASSPRVGLQPQHF
TRBJ2-2 TRBV13 CASSPDRVGSQAGELFF
TRBJ1-4 TRBV7-9 CASSSPSTGGAEKLFF
TRBJ2-2 TRBV7-7 CASSEARTGELFF
TRBJ1-2 TRBV5-1 CASSLRGSLTNYGYTF
TRBJ1-1 TRBV18 CASSLGGFTEAFF
TRBJ2-3 TRBV11-3 CASSLWAGGNTDTQYF
TRBJ2-1 TRBV13 CASSPSGLVGASYNEQFF
TRBJ2-7 TRBV4-1 CASSQQGTEQYF
TRBJ2-7 TRBV10-2 CASSDLSYEQYF
TRBJ1-1 TRBV21-1 CASSNRGGATEAFF
TRBJ2-2 TRBV27 CASSQQGAANTGELFF
TRBJ1-5 TRBV6-6 CASSLLNQPQHF
TRBJ2-5 TRBV4-1 CASSQGIGQETQYF